One and the same sample provided the 12 T cell receptor beta chains below, sequenced in a study of blood T cells in healthy people across ages. PCR was performed a second time for about 7 to 12 cycles using a sample-barcoded 5' primer and a J-beta primer mix. MiXCR was run by TCRdb on the 5' RACE reads, yielding one entry per CDR3 protein. Of hundreds of thousands of distinct CDR3 sequences listed, 35% to 45% were seen once; the top ten hold about 20%. Sequencing input: blood. The receptors were gathered from a woman in her fifties or sixties in good health.

About this clonotype itself: A much more abundant neighbour one base away suggests this may be a read error. This chain joins TRBV6-5 and TRBJ2-1; 8 positions match TRBD2. Per germline, CDR1 MNHEY and CDR2 SVGAGI. The CDR3 is 13 residues long. J gave up 13 bases and V 8 bases, and 13 bases lay outside the gene matches. CDR3 coding DNA: TGTGCCAGCTCCTCACACGGGGGGGAGACCCAGTTCTTC. This translates into CASSSHGGETQFF.

This clonotype was picked up a small number of times. This rearrangement joins TRBV7-3 to TRBJ1-2; 8 bases map to TRBD1. V dropped 3 bases and J dropped 6; count of bases not matched to a gene: 3. There are 13 residues in the CDR3. Germline V gene data show CDR1 as SGHTA and CDR2 as FQGTGA. The CDR3 reads CASSFAGGNGYTF. As DNA, the CDR3 is TGTGCCAGCAGCTTTGCAGGGGGCAATGGCTACACCTTC.

In this sample, this clonotype turned up many times. The chain uses TRBV27 and TRBJ2-5; TRBD1 aligns across 10 bases. This CDR3 region has 14 residues. Germline CDR1 reads MNHEY; CDR2 reads SMNVEV (reference sequence). J lost 5 bases, V lost 6 bases, and 6 bases had no gene match. The CDR3 is CASRRQGAGETQYF. In DNA, the CDR3 is TGTGCCAGCAGGCGACAGGGGGCAGGGGAGACCCAGTACTTC.

This chain joins TRBV20-1 and TRBJ1-2; TRBD1 agrees at 8 bases. V was clipped by 3 bases and J by 4 bases; unmatched bases: 4. This CDR3 has 13 amino acids. The germline V gene has CDR1 DFQATT and CDR2 SNEGSKA (reference sequence). Written as DNA, the CDR3 is TGCAGTGCTAGCCCAGGGGGCGTCTATGGCTACACCTTC. Its protein is CSASPGGVYGYTF.

This clonotype has a count of ten or more. This chain joins TRBV20-1 and TRBJ1-5; D uncertain. V was cut by 3 bases and J by 10 bases, with 7 bases left in between. There are 10 residues in the CDR3. Germline V gives CDR1 DFQATT, CDR2 SNEGSKA (reference sequence). CDR3 nucleotides: TGCAGTGCTAGTAAGGGTCCCCAGCATTTT. Its translation is CSASKGPQHF.

The chain combines TRBV12-5 with TRBJ2-3, with 7 bases lining up with TRBD2. The CDR3 has 18 amino acids. With V trimmed by 1 base and J by 0 bases, 10 bases remained unmatched. Per the germline V gene, CDR1 is LGHNT and CDR2 is FRNRAP. CDR3 nucleotide sequence: TGTGCTAGTGGTTTGGGCCTCGGGCGGGGGTCGAGCACAGATACGCAGTATTTT. Protein product: CASGLGLGRGSSTDTQYF.

This clonotype was seen a single time. The genes are TRBV20-1 and TRBJ2-7; the D gene is possibly TRBD2 (5 bases). Germline V gene sequence: CDR1 DFQATT, CDR2 SNEGSKA (reference sequence). Trimming took 0 bases from V and 3 from J, leaving 12 bases between them. The CDR3 sequence is 14 residues long. The CDR3 DNA reads TGCAGTGCTAGAGATCGGGTAGGAGGCTACGAGCAGTACTTC. This codes for CSARDRVGGYEQYF.

The chain carries TRBV10-3 and TRBJ2-1; 10 bases align to TRBD2. CDR1 and CDR2 (germline): ENHRY, SYGVKD. The CDR3 consists of 16 residues. V was clipped by 4 bases and J by 6 bases; unmatched bases: 9. The CDR3 nucleotides are TGTGCCATCAGTGCCAGCGGGGGGGCCCCGCGCAATGAGCAGTTCTTC. It codes for CAISASGGAPRNEQFF.

This clonotype was found a few times. This sequence joins TRBV5-1 and TRBJ2-1; 9 nucleotides match TRBD2. From germline, CDR1 is SGHRS and CDR2 YFSETQ. V gave up 2 bases and J gave up 8 bases; unmatched junction bases: 5. The CDR3 runs 14 residues. The DNA of the CDR3 is TGCGCCAGCAGCTTAGGGACTAGCCCCCATGAGCAGTTCTTC. Translation: CASSLGTSPHEQFF.

This clonotype was seen only once. The chain carries TRBV7-3 and TRBJ2-1; tentatively, D is TRBD1 or TRBD2 (7 bases each). Germline CDR1 and CDR2: SGHTA and FQGTGA. The CDR3 contains 16 residues. V lost 5 bases to trimming and J lost 7 bases, with 21 bases between them. The CDR3 region is CASSPALGQGGNEQFF. CDR3 DNA sequence: TGTGCCAGCAGCCCTGCCTTGGGGCAGGGGGGGAATGAGCAGTTCTTC.

On this clonotype itself: This clone may be a read error of a much larger clone one base away. The chain carries TRBV6-1 and TRBJ1-1; TRBD1 aligns across 7 bases. CDR1 is MNHNS, CDR2 SASEGT, per germline. The length of the CDR3 is 18 residues. V shed 6 bases, J shed 5 bases, and the junction held 21 bases outside the gene matches. In nucleotides, the CDR3 is TGTGCCAGCAGGAGGGGCAGGCGACAGGGAGAGGGAGAAACTGAAGCTTTCTTT. Protein: CASRRGRRQGEGETEAFF.

This clonotype has just a few counts. The rearrangement joins TRBV7-2 to TRBJ2-5; 8 bases line up with TRBD2. V shed 7 bases and J 5 bases; nucleotides not matched to a gene: 18. Germline V CDR1 and CDR2: SGHTA, FQGNSA. The CDR3 spans 17 residues. CDR3 DNA sequence: TGTGCCAGCACCCCAAGGGGATTGTTAGCGGGACGGGAGACCCAGTACTTC. Its translation is CASTPRGLLAGRETQYF.